This entry lists 28 T cell receptor beta chains sequenced from one sample in a study of blood T cell repertoires in COVID-19. Here immunoSEQ multiplex PCR was the method, and the copy in TCRdb shows in-frame clones only, minus some. The sample has roughly 150,000 clones; around 83% are singletons. Source material: peripheral blood. The receptor set was obtained from a woman between 55 and 75 years old with COVID-19, enrolled during active disease.

The chain has TRBV5-1 and TRBJ1-2, with TRBD1 as a possible D gene (5 bases). V was shortened by 0 bases and J by 4 bases, with 13 bases between the two germline ends. Germline V gene data show CDR1 as SGHRS and CDR2 as YFSETQ. The CDR3 is made up of 15 amino acids. The DNA for the CDR3 is TGCGCCAGCAGCTTGGTCTCAGGGCCGTTCTATGGCTACACCTTC. Residues: CASSLVSGPFYGYTF.

This sequence joins TRBV10-3 and TRBJ2-5; the match to TRBD1 covers 7 bases. CDR1 and CDR2 (germline): ENHRY, SYGVKD. The V gene end was trimmed by 2 bases and the J gene end by 5 bases; junction bases not matched to a gene: 5. This CDR3 is built from 14 residues. The CDR3 reads CAISEDRASETQYF. CDR3 bases: TGTGCCATCAGTGAGGACAGGGCTTCCGAGACCCAGTACTTC.

The chain uses TRBV5-4 and TRBJ2-3; weak D call: TRBD2 (5 bases). This CDR3 has 17 residues. CDR1 is SGHNT and CDR2 is YYREEE in the germline V gene (reference sequence). Trimming pared 0 bases from V and 4 bases from J, leaving 18 bases between. DNA of the CDR3: TGTGCCAGCAGCTTGGGCGGGTGGGGTTTTTCGGCAGATACGCAGTATTTT. Translating it yields CASSLGGWGFSADTQYF.

The rearrangement joins TRBV20-1 to TRBJ1-2; TRBD1 is a possible D gene (5 bases). Germline V gives CDR1 DFQATT, CDR2 SNEGSKA (reference sequence). The CDR3 spans 11 residues. The CDR3 sequence: CSHAGRYGYTF. CDR3 in DNA: TGCTCCCACGCGGGACGATATGGCTACACCTTC.

The chain recombines TRBV24-1 with TRBJ2-1; D is perhaps TRBD1 (5 bases). Germline V CDR1 and CDR2: KGHDR, SFDVKD. This CDR3 comprises 14 residues. Trimming cost V 3 bases and J 4 bases, with 9 bases left between them. Here the CDR3 reads CATSDPQAYNEQFF. The CDR3 DNA reads as TGTGCCACCAGTGATCCACAGGCTTACAATGAGCAGTTCTTC.

This clone appeared a single time. It may be a read error: a sequence one base away is much more abundant. Other DNA sequences in this sample translate to the same CDR3. The chain couples TRBV6-5 to TRBJ1-5; maybe TRBD1 (5 bases). This CDR3 spans 12 amino acids. V was cut by 6 bases and J by 6 bases, with 9 bases left in between. CDR1 and CDR2 (germline): MNHEY, SVGAGI. The CDR3 region has the DNA TGTGCCAGCAGGGCCGGGGGTCAGCCCCAGCATTTT. This translates into CASRAGGQPQHF.

The gene calls are TRBV20-1 and TRBJ1-4; no clear D. The ends were cut back, 3 bases at V and 8 bases at J, with 13 bases in the middle. The CDR3 sequence is 13 residues long. The germline V gene encodes CDR1 DFQATT and CDR2 SNEGSKA (reference sequence). DNA for the CDR3: TGCAGTGCTAGTCGGTCGGGTCCCGAAAAACTGTTTTTT. Protein product: CSASRSGPEKLFF.

The chain combines TRBV6-5 with TRBJ2-6, with a possible D match to TRBD2 (6 bases). The V gene lost 3 bases and the J gene lost 2 bases, with 8 bases spanning the gap. The CDR3 is made up of 15 amino acids. Germline V lookup: CDR1 MNHEY, CDR2 SVGAGI. The CDR3 protein is CASSYGGAGANVLTF. The CDR3, as DNA: TGTGCCAGCAGTTATGGAGGGGCTGGGGCCAACGTCCTGACTTTC.

CDR3 bases: TGTGCCAGCAGTTTGATGGACAGGGTAAATTCACCCCTCCACTTT. Translation gives CASSLMDRVNSPLHF. The chain employs TRBV27 and TRBJ1-6; 8 bases are a match to TRBD1. The germline V gene has CDR1 MNHEY and CDR2 SMNVEV (reference sequence). The CDR3 is 15 residues long. J was trimmed by 7 bases and V by 3 bases; bases with no gene match: 5.

This clone was observed once. V usage is TRBV4-2 and J usage is TRBJ1-6; D unresolved. V dropped 0 bases and J dropped 7 bases, with 10 bases sitting between them. The germline CDR1 and CDR2 sequences are LGHNA and YNFKEQ. CDR3 length: 15 residues. The CDR3 loop reads CASSQDPGTNSPLHF. The CDR3 region has the DNA TGTGCCAGCAGCCAAGATCCAGGAACAAATTCACCCCTCCACTTT.

This clone was seen a single time. This chain connects TRBV5-1 to TRBJ1-2, with TRBD1 as a possible D gene (5 bases). The CDR3 is 14 residues long. Trimming cost V 4 bases and J 4 bases, with 14 bases left between them. Germline V gene data show CDR1 as SGHRS and CDR2 as YFSETQ. CDR3 in amino acids: CASSNPADIYGYTF. The CDR3 region has the DNA TGCGCCAGCAGCAACCCTGCGGACATCTATGGCTACACCTTC.

The chain employs TRBV30 and TRBJ1-3, with a possible D match to TRBD1 (6 bases). Trimming shortened V by 0 bases and J by 8 bases, and 14 bases separated the two germline ends. Germline-derived CDR1 and CDR2 are GTSNPN and SVGIG (reference sequence). The CDR3 is 14 amino acids. The CDR3 DNA reads as TGTGCCTGGAGTGTACCGAACAGGGCTGACACCATATATTTT. Translated, it gives CAWSVPNRADTIYF.

This clone is labeled medium-sized (0.01 to 0.1%). The identical CDR3 is also encoded by other nucleotide sequences in the sample. The chain recombines TRBV19 with TRBJ2-1; 9 bases match TRBD2. CDR3 size: 14 residues. The junction had 6 bases not matched to a gene; V was cut back by 5 bases and J by 7 bases. The germline CDR1 and CDR2 sequences are LNHDA and SQIVND (reference sequence). As DNA, the CDR3 is TGTGCCAGTAGTGCAGCGGGAGGCTCGAATGAGCAGTTCTTC. It is translated as CASSAAGGSNEQFF.

The chain links TRBV5-4 to TRBJ1-1; D possibly corresponds to TRBD1 (6 bases). Per germline, CDR1 SGHNT and CDR2 YYREEE (reference sequence). This CDR3 region has 16 residues. With 3 bases removed from V and 8 bases from J, the gap between germline ends came to 23 bases. In DNA form, the CDR3 reads TGTGCCAGCAGCTGGTTGGGGGGGCGAAGCTTAGGCGAAGCTTTCTTT. Translation gives CASSWLGGRSLGEAFF.

This clone was seen more than once but under ten times. V gene TRBV10-2 combines with J gene TRBJ1-1, with 7 positions matching TRBD1. This CDR3 has 14 residues. Looked up from germline, CDR1 is WSHSY and CDR2 is SAAADI. With V trimmed by 4 bases and J by 4 bases, 6 bases remained unmatched. CDR3 nucleotides: TGCGCCAGCAGTGTTGACAGGGAAGGCACTGAAGCTTTCTTT. Translating it yields CASSVDREGTEAFF.

The rearrangement joins TRBV7-3 to TRBJ1-1; 10 positions agree with TRBD1. The CDR3 extends over 15 amino acids. Germline trimming cut 4 bases from V and 4 bases from J; bases unmatched to any gene: 6. The germline CDR1 and CDR2 sequences are SGHTA and FQGTGA. This CDR3 reads CASSSRQGAATEAFF. CDR3 bases: TGTGCCAGCAGCTCACGACAGGGGGCTGCCACTGAAGCTTTCTTT.

The genes are TRBV19 and TRBJ1-4; 7 bases are shared with TRBD1. Germline assignment: CDR1 LNHDA and CDR2 SQIVND (reference sequence). The ends lost 4 bases at V and 7 bases at J; junction bases unmatched: 0. This CDR3 region has 12 residues. The CDR3 reads CASSNRGEKLFF. DNA of the CDR3: TGTGCCAGTAGTAACAGGGGTGAAAAACTGTTTTTT.

The chain links TRBV6-6 to TRBJ2-1; TRBD2 matches 13 bases. The germline V gene encodes CDR1 MNHNY and CDR2 SVGAGI (reference sequence). V lost 5 bases and J lost 0; bases outside the gene matches: 4. This CDR3 region has 17 residues. CDR3 sequence (DNA): TGTGCCAGCAGTCCCGGGACTAGCGGGGACTCCTACAATGAGCAGTTCTTC. It codes for CASSPGTSGDSYNEQFF.

This clone was observed a single time. The chain employs TRBV6-6 and TRBJ1-6; 7 positions match TRBD1. The CDR3 totals 14 residues. In germline, CDR1 is MNHNY, CDR2 SVGAGI (reference sequence). Trimming removed 6 bases from V and 9 bases from J; junction bases left unmatched: 8. The DNA of the CDR3 is TGTGCCAGCAGGACAGACAGGGATGGTTCACCCCTCCACTTT. Its translation: CASRTDRDGSPLHF.

The chain couples TRBV5-6 to TRBJ1-1; D not certain. Trimming cost V 7 bases and J 0 bases, with 10 bases left between them. Germline V CDR1 and CDR2: SGHDT, YYEEEE. The length of the CDR3 is 13 residues. The CDR3 protein is CASLLGVNTEAFF. In nucleotides, the CDR3 is TGTGCCAGCTTGCTCGGGGTGAACACTGAAGCTTTCTTT.

The chain links TRBV14 to TRBJ1-2, with D unresolved. Between the trimmed V and J ends, which lost 4 bases and 2 bases, there was a span of 5 bases. The CDR3 runs to 12 residues. Germline CDR1 and CDR2: SGHDN and FVKESK. The CDR3 region has the DNA TGTGCCAGCAGCCCCAGGAACTATGGCTACACCTTC. It encodes CASSPRNYGYTF.

The chain carries TRBV19 and TRBJ1-1, with 11 bases matching TRBD1. This CDR3 contains 15 residues. Trimming cost V 3 bases and J 4 bases; bases outside gene matches: 4. Germline-derived CDR1 and CDR2 are LNHDA and SQIVND (reference sequence). This chain's CDR3 is CASSMAGQGVTEAFF. CDR3 DNA: TGTGCCAGTAGTATGGCGGGACAGGGGGTCACTGAAGCTTTCTTT. The entire variable domain, with the rest obtained from reference TRBV19 and TRBJ1-1, is as follows: DGGITQSPKYLFRKEGQNVTLSCEQNLNHDAMYWYRQDPGQGLRLIYYSQIVNDFQKGDIAEGYSVSREKKESFPLTVTSAQKNPTAFYLCASSMAGQGVTEAFFGQGTRLTVV.

V is TRBV4-1 and J is TRBJ1-2, with 7 bases identical to TRBD1. Germline V gene data show CDR1 as MGHRA and CDR2 as YSYEKL. CDR3 size: 15 residues. V shed 1 base and J 4 bases; nucleotides not matched to a gene: 6. The DNA for the CDR3 is TGCGCCAGCAGCCAAGTTCCGGGACAGACCTATGGCTACACCTTC. This gives the protein CASSQVPGQTYGYTF.

The chain employs TRBV19 and TRBJ1-5; 7 bases line up with TRBD1. The germline V gene encodes CDR1 LNHDA and CDR2 SQIVND (reference sequence). V was clipped by 9 bases and J by 2 bases; unmatched bases: 4. This CDR3 is built from 13 residues. CDR3 DNA sequence: TGTGCCAGCAATCAGGGGGGCAATCAGCCCCAGCATTTT. Translation gives CASNQGGNQPQHF.

The chain employs TRBV7-9 and TRBJ1-1; D gene unclear. V gave up 1 base and J gave up 6 bases, with 6 bases separating them. The V gene's germline CDR1 is SEHNR and CDR2 FQNEAQ (reference sequence). This CDR3 has 12 amino acids. CDR3 protein: CASSLEKPEAFF. CDR3 DNA sequence: TGTGCCAGCAGCTTAGAAAAGCCTGAAGCTTTCTTT.

This sequence joins TRBV28 and TRBJ2-7, with TRBD1 as a possible D gene (7 bases). The CDR3 has 16 amino acids. The V gene lost 6 bases and the J gene lost 5 bases, with 23 bases spanning the gap. Germline V gene data show CDR1 as MDHEN and CDR2 as SYDVKM. The CDR3 loop is CASRPISGGLLHEQYV. The CDR3 coding sequence is TGTGCCAGCAGACCAATTTCAGGGGGACTCCTTCACGAGCAGTACGTC.

Concerning this clone: Other DNA sequences in the sample encode the same CDR3. This sequence joins TRBV5-1 and TRBJ2-2; D not resolved. The length of the CDR3 is 14 residues. V dropped 4 bases and J dropped 2 bases, with 9 bases sitting between them. CDR1 and CDR2 (germline): SGHRS, YFSETQ. This CDR3 is CASSLTANTGELFF. The CDR3 DNA is TGCGCCAGCAGCCTAACTGCCAACACCGGGGAGCTGTTTTTT.

The chain joins TRBV5-4 to TRBJ2-5, with unresolved D. The V gene lost 3 bases and the J gene lost 5 bases, with 5 bases spanning the gap. Germline lookup yields CDR1 SGHNT and CDR2 YYREEE (reference sequence). The CDR3 is made up of 11 amino acids. The CDR3 bases are TGTGCCAGCAGCTCGACTGAGACCCAGTACTTC. Translation: CASSSTETQYF.